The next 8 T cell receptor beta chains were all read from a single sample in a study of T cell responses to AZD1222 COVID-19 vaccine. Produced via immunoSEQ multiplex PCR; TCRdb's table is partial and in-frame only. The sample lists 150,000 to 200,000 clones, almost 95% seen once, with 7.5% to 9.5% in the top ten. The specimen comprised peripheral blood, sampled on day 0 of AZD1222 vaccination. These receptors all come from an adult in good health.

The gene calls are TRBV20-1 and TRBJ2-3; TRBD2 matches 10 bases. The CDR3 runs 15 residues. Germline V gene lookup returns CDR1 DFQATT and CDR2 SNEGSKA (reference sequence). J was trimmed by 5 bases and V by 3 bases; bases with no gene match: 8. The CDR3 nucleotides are TGCAGTGCTAGTGATCTAGCGGGAGTTTTAGATACGCAGTATTTT. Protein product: CSASDLAGVLDTQYF.

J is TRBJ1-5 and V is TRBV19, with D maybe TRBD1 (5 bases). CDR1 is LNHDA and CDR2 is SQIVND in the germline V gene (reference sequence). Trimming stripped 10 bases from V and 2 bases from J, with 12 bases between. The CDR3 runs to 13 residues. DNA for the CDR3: TGTGCCACCGACCCGGGGGGCAATCAGCCCCAGCATTTT. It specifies CATDPGGNQPQHF.

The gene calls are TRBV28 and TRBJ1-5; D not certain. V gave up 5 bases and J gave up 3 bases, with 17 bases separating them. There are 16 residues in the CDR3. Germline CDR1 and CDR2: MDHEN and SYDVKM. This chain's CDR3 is CASSTPVPRINQPQHF. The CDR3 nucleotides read TGTGCCAGCAGTACCCCGGTACCGAGAATCAATCAGCCCCAGCATTTT.

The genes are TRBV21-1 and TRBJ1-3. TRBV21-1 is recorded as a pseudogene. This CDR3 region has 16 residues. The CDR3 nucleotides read TGTGCCAGCAGCAAAGTGAAGGCAAGAGCTGGAAACACCATATATTTT. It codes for CASSKVKARAGNTIYF.

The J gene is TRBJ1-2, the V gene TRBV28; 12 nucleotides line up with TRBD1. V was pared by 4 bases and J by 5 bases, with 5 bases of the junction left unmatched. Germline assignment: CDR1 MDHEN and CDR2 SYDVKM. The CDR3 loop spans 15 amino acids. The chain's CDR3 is CASSSEGQGAYGYTF. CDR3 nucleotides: TGTGCCAGCAGTTCGGAGGGACAGGGGGCATATGGCTACACCTTC.

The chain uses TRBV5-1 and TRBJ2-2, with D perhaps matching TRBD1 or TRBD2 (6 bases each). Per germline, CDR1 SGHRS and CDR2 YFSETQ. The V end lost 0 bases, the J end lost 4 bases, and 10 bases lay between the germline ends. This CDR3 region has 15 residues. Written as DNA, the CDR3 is TGCGCCAGCAGCTTGGCCAGGGGAGGCACCGGGGAGCTGTTTTTT. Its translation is CASSLARGGTGELFF. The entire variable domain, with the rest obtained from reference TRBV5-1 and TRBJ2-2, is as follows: KAGVTQTPRYLIKTRGQQVTLSCSPISGHRSVSWYQQTPGQGLQFLFEYFSETQRNKGNFPGRFSGRQFSNSRSEMNVSTLELGDSALYLCASSLARGGTGELFFGEGSRLTVL.

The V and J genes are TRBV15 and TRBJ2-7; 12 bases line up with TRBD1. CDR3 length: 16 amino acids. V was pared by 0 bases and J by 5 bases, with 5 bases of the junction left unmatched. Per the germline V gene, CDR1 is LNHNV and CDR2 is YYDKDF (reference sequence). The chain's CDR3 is CATSRDHGTGGNEQYF. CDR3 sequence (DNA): TGTGCCACCAGCAGAGATCACGGGACAGGGGGCAACGAGCAGTACTTC.

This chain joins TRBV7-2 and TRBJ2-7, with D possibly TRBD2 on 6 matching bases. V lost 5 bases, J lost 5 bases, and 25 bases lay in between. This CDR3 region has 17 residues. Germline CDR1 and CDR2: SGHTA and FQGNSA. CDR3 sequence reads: CASSQHPSSDRPNEQYF. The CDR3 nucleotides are TGTGCCAGCAGCCAACACCCCTCTAGCGATCGGCCTAACGAGCAGTACTTC. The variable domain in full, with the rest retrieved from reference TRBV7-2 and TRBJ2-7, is GAGVSQSPSNKVTEKGKDVELRCDPISGHTALYWYRQSLGQGLEFLIYFQGNSAPDKSGLPSDRFSAERTGGSVSTLTIQRTQQEDSAVYLCASSQHPSSDRPNEQYFGPGTRLTVT.